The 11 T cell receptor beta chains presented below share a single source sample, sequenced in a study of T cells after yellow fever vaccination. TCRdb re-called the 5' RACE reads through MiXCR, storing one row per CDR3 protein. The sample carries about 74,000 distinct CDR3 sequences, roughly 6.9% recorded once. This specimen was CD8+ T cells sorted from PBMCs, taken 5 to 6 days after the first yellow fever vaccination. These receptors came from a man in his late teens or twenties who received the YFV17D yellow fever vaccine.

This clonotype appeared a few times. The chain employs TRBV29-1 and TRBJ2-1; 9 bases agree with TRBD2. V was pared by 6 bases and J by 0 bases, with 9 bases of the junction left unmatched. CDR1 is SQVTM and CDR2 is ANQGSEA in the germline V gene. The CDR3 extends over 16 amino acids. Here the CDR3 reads CSVMGASGASYNEQFF. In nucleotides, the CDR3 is TGCAGCGTCATGGGGGCTAGCGGGGCCTCCTACAATGAGCAGTTCTTC.

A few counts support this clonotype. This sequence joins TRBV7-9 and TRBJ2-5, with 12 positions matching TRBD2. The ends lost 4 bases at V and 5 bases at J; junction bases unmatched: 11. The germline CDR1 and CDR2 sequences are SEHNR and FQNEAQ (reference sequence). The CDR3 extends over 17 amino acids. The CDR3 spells CASSSLAGGPWGETQYF. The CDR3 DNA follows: TGTGCCAGCAGCTCCCTAGCGGGGGGGCCGTGGGGCGAGACCCAGTACTTC.

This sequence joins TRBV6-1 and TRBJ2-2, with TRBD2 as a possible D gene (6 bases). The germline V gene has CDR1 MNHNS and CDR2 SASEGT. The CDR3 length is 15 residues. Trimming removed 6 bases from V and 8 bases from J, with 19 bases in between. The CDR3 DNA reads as TGTGCCAGCAGCTCAGGGACTGTGCTTTTTGGGGAGCTGTTTTTT. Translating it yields CASSSGTVLFGELFF.

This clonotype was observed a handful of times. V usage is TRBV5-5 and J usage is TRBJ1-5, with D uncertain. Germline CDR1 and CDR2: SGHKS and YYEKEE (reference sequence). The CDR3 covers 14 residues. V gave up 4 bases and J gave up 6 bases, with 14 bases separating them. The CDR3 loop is CASSPKPGSQPQHF. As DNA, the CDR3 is TGTGCCAGCAGCCCCAAGCCGGGGAGTCAGCCCCAGCATTTT.

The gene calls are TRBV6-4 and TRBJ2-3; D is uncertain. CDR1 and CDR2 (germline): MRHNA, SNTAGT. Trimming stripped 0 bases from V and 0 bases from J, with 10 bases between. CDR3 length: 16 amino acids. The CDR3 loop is CASSDSMASSTDTQYF. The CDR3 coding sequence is TGTGCCAGCAGTGACTCAATGGCCTCTAGCACAGATACGCAGTATTTT.

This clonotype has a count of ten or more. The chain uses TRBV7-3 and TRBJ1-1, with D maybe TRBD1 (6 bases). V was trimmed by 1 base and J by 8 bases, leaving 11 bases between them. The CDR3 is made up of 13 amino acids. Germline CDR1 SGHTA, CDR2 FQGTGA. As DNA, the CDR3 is TGTGCCAGCAGCTTAAACATGGGGACAGAAGCTTTCTTT. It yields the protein CASSLNMGTEAFF.

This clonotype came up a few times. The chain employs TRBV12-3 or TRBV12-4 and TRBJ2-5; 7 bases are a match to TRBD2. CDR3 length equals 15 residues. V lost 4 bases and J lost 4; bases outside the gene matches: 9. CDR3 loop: CASSSLTSPGETQYF. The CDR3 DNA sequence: TGTGCCAGCAGTTCCTTGACTAGCCCGGGAGAGACCCAGTACTTC.

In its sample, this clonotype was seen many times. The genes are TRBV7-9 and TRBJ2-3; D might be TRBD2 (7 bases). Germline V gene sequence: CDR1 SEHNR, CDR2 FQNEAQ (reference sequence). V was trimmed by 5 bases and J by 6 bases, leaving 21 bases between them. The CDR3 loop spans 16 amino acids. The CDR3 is CASSLGGGGGRDTQYF. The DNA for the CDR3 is TGTGCCAGCAGCCTCGGGGGCGGCGGGGGCCGGGATACGCAGTATTTT.

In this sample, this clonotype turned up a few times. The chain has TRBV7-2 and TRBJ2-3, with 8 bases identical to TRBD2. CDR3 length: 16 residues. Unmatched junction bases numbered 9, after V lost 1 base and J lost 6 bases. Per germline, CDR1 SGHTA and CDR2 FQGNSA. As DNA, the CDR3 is TGTGCCAGCAGCTTAGTGTTAGCGGGGCAGCGTGATACGCAGTATTTT. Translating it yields CASSLVLAGQRDTQYF.

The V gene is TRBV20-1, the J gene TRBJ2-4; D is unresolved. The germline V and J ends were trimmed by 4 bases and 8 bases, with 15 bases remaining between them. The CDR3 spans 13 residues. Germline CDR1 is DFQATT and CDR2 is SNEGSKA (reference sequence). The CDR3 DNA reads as TGCAGTGCTAATGCCCTCCGGGTTGACATTCAGTACTTC. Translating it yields CSANALRVDIQYF.

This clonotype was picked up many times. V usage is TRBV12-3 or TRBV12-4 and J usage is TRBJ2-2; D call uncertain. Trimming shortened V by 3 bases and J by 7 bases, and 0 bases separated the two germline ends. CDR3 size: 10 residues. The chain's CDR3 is CASSFGELFF. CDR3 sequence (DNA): TGTGCCAGCAGTTTCGGGGAGCTGTTTTTT.